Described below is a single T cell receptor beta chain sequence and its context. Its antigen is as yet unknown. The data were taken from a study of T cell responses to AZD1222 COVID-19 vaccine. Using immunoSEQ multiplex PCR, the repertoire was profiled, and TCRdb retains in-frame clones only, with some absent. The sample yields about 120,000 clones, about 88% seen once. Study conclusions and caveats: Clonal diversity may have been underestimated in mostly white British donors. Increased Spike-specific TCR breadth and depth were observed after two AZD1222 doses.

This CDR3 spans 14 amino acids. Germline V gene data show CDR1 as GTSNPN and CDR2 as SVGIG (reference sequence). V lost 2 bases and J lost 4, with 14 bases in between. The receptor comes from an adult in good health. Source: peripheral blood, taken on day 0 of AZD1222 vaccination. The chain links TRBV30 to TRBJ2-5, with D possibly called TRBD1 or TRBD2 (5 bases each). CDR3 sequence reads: CAWSRGAGGETQYF. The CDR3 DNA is TGTGCCTGGAGTCGAGGGGCGGGCGGAGAGACCCAGTACTTC.